This T cell receptor beta chain was captured by sequencing in a study of T cell responses to AZD1222 COVID-19 vaccine. In the study overall: Some second doses came at about 4 weeks and others at about 12 weeks; these were pooled. Overall study results and limits: Across spike, vaccine-associated CD4 TCRs were found, dominant at 160-218 and 743-854. It was only 6 or 7 AZD1222 recipients who were seropositive at baseline. Possibly, clonal diversity was underestimated; donors were largely white British and included more females.

The protocol was immunoSEQ multiplex PCR, while the TCRdb copy is restricted to in-frame clones and leaves out a portion. The data contain 150,000 or so clones, around nine tenths of them seen just once; the ten biggest clones take up more than 3.5%. Regarding this clone: The antigen is undetermined.

The CDR3 contains 15 residues. Trimming removed 7 bases from V and 2 bases from J, with 17 bases in between. The V gene's germline CDR1 is MNHEY and CDR2 SVGAGI. This clonotype was obtained from an adult in good health. The chain links TRBV6-5 to TRBJ1-2, with a weak D call TRBD1 (5 bases). The source material was peripheral blood, sampled on day 0 of AZD1222 vaccination. In DNA form, the CDR3 reads TGTGCCAGCACCCCCTGGGGGGTCGAAAACTATGGCTACACCTTC. Its translation is CASTPWGVENYGYTF.